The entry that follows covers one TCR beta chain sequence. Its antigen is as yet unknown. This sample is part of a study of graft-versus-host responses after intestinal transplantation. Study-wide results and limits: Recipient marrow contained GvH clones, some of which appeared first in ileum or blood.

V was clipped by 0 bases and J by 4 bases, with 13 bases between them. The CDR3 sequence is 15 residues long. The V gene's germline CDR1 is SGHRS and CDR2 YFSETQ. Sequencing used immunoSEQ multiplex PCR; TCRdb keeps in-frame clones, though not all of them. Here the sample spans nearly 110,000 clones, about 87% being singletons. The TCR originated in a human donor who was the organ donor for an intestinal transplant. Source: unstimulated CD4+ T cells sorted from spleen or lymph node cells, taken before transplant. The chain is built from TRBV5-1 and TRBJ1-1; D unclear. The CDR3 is CASSLDRGLGTEAFF. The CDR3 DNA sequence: TGCGCCAGCAGCTTGGATCGGGGATTGGGCACTGAAGCTTTCTTT.